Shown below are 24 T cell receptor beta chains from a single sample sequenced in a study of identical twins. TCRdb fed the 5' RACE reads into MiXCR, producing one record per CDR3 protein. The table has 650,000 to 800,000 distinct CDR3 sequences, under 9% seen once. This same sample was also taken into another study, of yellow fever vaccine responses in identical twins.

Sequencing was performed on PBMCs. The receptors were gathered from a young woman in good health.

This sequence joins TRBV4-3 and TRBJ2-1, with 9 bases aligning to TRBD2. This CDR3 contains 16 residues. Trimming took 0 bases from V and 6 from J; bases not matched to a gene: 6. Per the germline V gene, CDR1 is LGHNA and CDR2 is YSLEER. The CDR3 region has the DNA TGCGCCAGCAGCCAAGATTCGAGCGGGAGGACCAATGAGCAGTTCTTC. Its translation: CASSQDSSGRTNEQFF.

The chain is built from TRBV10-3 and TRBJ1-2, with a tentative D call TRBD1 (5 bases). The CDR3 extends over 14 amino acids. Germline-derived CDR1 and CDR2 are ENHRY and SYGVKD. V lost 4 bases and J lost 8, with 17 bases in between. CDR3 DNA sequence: TGTGCCATCAGTGCAAGTCAAGGGGCAGACGGCTACACCTTC. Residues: CAISASQGADGYTF.

CDR3 amino acids: CASSPSPTAYEQYF. In DNA, the CDR3 is TGTGCCAGCTCACCTTCACCAACCGCCTACGAGCAGTACTTC. The V call is TRBV18, the J call TRBJ2-7; D is unresolved. Trimming removed 3 bases at V and 2 bases at J, with 11 bases between. Germline values: CDR1 KGHSH, CDR2 LQKENI. The CDR3 sequence is 14 residues long.

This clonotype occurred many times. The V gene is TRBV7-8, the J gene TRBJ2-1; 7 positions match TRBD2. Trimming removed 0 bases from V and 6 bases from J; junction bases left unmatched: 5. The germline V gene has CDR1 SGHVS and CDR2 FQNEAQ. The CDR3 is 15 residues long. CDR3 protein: CASSLAAGDFNEQFF. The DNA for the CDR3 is TGTGCCAGCAGCTTAGCTGCGGGGGACTTCAATGAGCAGTTCTTC.

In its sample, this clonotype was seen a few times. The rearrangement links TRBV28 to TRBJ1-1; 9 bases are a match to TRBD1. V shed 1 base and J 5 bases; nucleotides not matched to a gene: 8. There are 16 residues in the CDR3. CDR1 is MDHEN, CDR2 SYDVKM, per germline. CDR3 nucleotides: TGTGCCAGCAGTTTATCCTACGGGACAGGGAAGACTGAAGCTTTCTTT. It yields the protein CASSLSYGTGKTEAFF.

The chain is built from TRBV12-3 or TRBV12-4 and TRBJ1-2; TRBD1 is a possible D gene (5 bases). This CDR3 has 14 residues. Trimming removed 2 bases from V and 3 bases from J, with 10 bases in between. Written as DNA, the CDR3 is TGTGCCAGCAGTTTATCGGGGGTCGACTATGGCTACACCTTC. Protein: CASSLSGVDYGYTF.

Here the CDR3 DNA reads TGTGCCAGCTCACTAGGATCAGCACCGGCCCATGAGCAGTTCTTC. It translates to CASSLGSAPAHEQFF. The gene calls are TRBV18 and TRBJ2-1; D gene unclear. Germline V gene sequence: CDR1 KGHSH, CDR2 LQKENI. The CDR3 length is 15 residues. The V and J ends lost 4 bases and 8 bases respectively, with 18 bases between them.

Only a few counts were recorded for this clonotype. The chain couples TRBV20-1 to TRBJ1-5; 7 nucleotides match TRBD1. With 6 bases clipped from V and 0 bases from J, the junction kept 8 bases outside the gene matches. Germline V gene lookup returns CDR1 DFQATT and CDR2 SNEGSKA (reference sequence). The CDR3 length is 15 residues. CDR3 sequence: CSARTGTVSNQPQHF. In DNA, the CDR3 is TGCAGTGCCAGGACCGGGACAGTTAGCAATCAGCCCCAGCATTTT.

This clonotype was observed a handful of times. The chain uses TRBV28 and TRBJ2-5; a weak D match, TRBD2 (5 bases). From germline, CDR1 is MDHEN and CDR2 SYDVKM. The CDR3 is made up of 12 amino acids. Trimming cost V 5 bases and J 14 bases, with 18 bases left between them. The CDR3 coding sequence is TGTGCCAGCAGTCCTCACGGACGGGAAAAATACTTC. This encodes CASSPHGREKYF.

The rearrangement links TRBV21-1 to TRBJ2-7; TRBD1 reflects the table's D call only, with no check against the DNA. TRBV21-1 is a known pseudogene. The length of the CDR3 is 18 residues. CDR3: CASSPKRMGQGPTYEQYF. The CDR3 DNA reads TGTGCCAGCAGCCCTAAGAGGATGGGACAGGGGCCCACTTACGAGCAGTACTTC.

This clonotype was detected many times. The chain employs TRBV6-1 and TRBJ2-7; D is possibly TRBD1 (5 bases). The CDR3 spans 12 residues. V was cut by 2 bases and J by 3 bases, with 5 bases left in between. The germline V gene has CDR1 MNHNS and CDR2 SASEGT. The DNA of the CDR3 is TGTGCCAGCAGTGAAACAGGCTACGAGCAGTACTTC. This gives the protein CASSETGYEQYF.

CDR3 amino acids: CASSFSFLYDRGQKNGYTF. The CDR3 DNA reads as TGTGCCAGCAGCTTTAGTTTTCTCTATGACAGGGGGCAGAAAAATGGCTACACCTTC. V usage is TRBV7-8 and J usage is TRBJ1-2, with 10 bases aligning to TRBD1. V was clipped by 3 bases and J by 6 bases; unmatched bases: 19. The CDR3 is 19 amino acids. Germline V gives CDR1 SGHVS, CDR2 FQNEAQ.

The CDR3 DNA is TGTGCCTGGAGTGTTTTGACAGGGTCGCATGAAAAACTGTTTTTT. Its translation: CAWSVLTGSHEKLFF. The V gene is TRBV30, the J gene TRBJ1-4; 7 bases match TRBD1. This CDR3 region has 15 residues. V was pared by 0 bases and J by 6 bases, with 7 bases of the junction left unmatched. Germline V gene lookup returns CDR1 GTSNPN and CDR2 SVGIG (reference sequence).

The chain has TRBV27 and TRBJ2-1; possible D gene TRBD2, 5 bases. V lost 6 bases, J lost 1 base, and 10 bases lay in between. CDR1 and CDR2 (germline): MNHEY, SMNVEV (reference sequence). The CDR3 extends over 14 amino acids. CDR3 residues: CASRGGLSYNEQFF. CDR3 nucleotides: TGTGCCAGCAGGGGCGGGCTATCCTACAATGAGCAGTTCTTC.

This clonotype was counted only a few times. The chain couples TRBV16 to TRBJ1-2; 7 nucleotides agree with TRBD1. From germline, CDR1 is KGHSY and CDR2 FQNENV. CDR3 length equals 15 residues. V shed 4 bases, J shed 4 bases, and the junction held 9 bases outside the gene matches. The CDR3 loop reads CASSPYRQGVYGYTF. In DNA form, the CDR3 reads TGTGCCAGCAGCCCGTATCGACAGGGAGTCTATGGCTACACCTTC. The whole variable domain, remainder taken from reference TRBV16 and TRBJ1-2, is GEEVAQTPKHLVRGEGQKAKLYCAPIKGHSYVFWYQQVLKNEFKFLISFQNENVFDETGMPKERFSAKCLPNSPCSLEIQATKLEDSAVYFCASSPYRQGVYGYTFGSGTRLTVV.

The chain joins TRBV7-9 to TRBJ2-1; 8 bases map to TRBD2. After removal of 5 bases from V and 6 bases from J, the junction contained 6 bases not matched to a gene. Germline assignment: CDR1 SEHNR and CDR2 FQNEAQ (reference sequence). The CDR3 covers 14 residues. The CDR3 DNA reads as TGTGCCAGCAGCACGAGACTAGCGCGCAATGAGCAGTTCTTC. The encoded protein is CASSTRLARNEQFF.

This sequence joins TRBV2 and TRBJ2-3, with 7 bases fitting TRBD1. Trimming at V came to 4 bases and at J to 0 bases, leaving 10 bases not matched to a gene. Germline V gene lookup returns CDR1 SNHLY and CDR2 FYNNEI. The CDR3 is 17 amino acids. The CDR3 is CASSGGWDSRSTDTQYF. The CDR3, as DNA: TGTGCCAGCAGTGGAGGGTGGGACAGCCGCAGCACAGATACGCAGTATTTT. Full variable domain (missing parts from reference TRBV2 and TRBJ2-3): EPEVTQTPSHQVTQMGQEVILRCVPISNHLYFYWYRQILGQKVEFLVSFYNNEISEKSEIFDDQFSVERPDGSNFTLKIRSTKLEDSAMYFCASSGGWDSRSTDTQYFGPGTRLTVL.

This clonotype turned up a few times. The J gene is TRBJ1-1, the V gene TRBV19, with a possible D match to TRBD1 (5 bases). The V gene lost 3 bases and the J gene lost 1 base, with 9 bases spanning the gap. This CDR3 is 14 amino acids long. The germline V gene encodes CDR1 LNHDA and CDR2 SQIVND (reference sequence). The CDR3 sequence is CASSMDTPNTEAFF. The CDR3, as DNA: TGTGCCAGTAGTATGGACACCCCGAACACTGAAGCTTTCTTT.

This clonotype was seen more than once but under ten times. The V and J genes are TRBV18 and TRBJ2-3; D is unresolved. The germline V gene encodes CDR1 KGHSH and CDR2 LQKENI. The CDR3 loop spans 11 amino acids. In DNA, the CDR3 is TGTGCTACGAGCCGGGCAGATACGCAGTATTTT. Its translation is CATSRADTQYF.

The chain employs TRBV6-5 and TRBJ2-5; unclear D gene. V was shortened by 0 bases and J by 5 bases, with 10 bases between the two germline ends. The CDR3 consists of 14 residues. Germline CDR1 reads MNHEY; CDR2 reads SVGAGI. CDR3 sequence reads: CASSYSFQRETQYF. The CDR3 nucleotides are TGTGCCAGCAGTTACTCTTTCCAGAGGGAGACCCAGTACTTC.

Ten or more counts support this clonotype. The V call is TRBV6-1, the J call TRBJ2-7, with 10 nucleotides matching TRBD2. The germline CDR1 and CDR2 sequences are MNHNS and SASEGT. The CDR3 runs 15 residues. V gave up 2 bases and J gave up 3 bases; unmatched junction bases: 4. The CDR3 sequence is CASSELGLASYEQYF. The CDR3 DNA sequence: TGTGCCAGCAGTGAATTGGGACTAGCGAGCTACGAGCAGTACTTC.

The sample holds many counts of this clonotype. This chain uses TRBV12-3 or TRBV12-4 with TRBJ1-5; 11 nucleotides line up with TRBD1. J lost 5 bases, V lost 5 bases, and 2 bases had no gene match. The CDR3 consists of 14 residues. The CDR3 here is CASSRDRGYQPQHF. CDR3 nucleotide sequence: TGTGCCAGCAGTCGGGACAGGGGGTATCAGCCCCAGCATTTT.

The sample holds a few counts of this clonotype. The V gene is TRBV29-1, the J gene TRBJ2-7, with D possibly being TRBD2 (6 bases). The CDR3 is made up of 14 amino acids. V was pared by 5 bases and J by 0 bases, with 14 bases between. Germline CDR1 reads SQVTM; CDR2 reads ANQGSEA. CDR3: CSVFLADRSYEQYF. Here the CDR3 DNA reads TGCAGCGTTTTTTTAGCGGACCGCTCCTACGAGCAGTACTTC.

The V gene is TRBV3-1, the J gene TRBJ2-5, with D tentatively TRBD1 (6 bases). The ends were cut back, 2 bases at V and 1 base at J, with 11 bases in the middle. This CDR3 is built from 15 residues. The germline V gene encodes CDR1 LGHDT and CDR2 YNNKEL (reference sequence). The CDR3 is CASSQRTVLQETQYF. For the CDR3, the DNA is TGTGCCAGCAGCCAACGGACAGTGCTCCAAGAGACCCAGTACTTC.